This TCR beta chain was sequenced for a study of T cell changes during pregnancy in multiple sclerosis. Germline loops: CDR1 SGHDT, CDR2 YYEEEE. There are 12 residues in the CDR3. V shed 7 bases and J shed 5 bases, with 10 bases lying between them. This clone has just one count. The repertoire was sequenced with immunoSEQ multiplex PCR; TCRdb's copy has only in-frame clones and lacks some. The table lists 4,000 to 6,000 clones, approximately 80% of them singletons, with 15% in the top ten. The specimen was CD8+ T cells from peripheral blood mononuclear cells, collected in the second trimester of pregnancy. The clonotype was recovered from a female donor in good health, enrolled as a control in a pregnancy study. The chain has TRBV5-6 and TRBJ2-1, with D uncertain. CDR3 coding DNA: TGTGCCAGCGCGAGGATAAACAATGAGCAGTTCTTC. Encoded protein: CASARINNEQFF.